This T cell receptor beta chain appears in the sequencing data of a study of blood T cells in healthy people across ages. CDR3 length equals 13 residues. Germline assignment: CDR1 MNHEY and CDR2 SMNVEV (reference sequence). The V gene lost 8 bases and the J gene lost 2 bases, with 13 bases spanning the gap. Then a second PCR, running about 6 to 12 cycles, was carried out with a sample-barcoded 5' primer and a J-beta primer mix. Each TCR beta cDNA got a 12-nucleotide random molecular identifier. A single record per CDR3 protein comes from TCRdb applying MiXCR to the 5' RACE reads. Counted here are roughly 1,300,000 distinct CDR3 sequences, roughly 60% occurring once; the ten biggest clones make up about 6.3%. Notes on the study in general: PBMCs went unsorted, and a conclusive naive versus antigen-experienced comparison was therefore prevented.

Worth noting for this clonotype: The antigen remains undetermined.

This chain connects TRBV27 to TRBJ2-7; D is ambiguous. This receptor was identified in a man aged 18 to 29 in good health. Source material: blood. In DNA, the CDR3 is TGTGCCAGCGCTTCAGGCACTGCCTACGAGCAGTACTTC. Residues: CASASGTAYEQYF.